A selection of T cell receptor beta chains follows, all from one sample in a study of blood T cells in healthy people across ages. TCRdb redid the calling of the 5' RACE reads with MiXCR, one entry per CDR3 protein. This sample has about 1 million distinct CDR3 sequences; approximately 25% occur once, and the top ten carry less than 0.85%. These same records also appear under a second study, on T cells of mothers and their children.

Sequenced: blood. The receptors shown here come from a girl between 2 and 10 years old in good health. Each CDR3 is given with its conserved first and last residue. The D gene is left open where the match is weak. A row's size may be missing; if present it is once, few, many or a size class.

TGTGCCATCAGGGGACTAGAGTCCTACGAGCAGTACTTC	CAIRGLESYEQYF	TRBD2	TRBV10-3	TRBJ2-7	-
TGCGCCAGCAGCCAAGATAGGGGTCATTCACCCCTCCACTTT	CASSQDRGHSPLHF	-	TRBV4-3	TRBJ1-6	-
TGCAGTGCTAGAGATCCTCAGACGGGCGGGAGGGCCCAGCAAGAGACCCAGTACTTC	CSARDPQTGGRAQQETQYF	TRBD2	TRBV20-1	TRBJ2-5	-
TGTGCCATCATAGAAGGGACAGAACACAATGAGCAGTTCTTC	CAIIEGTEHNEQFF	TRBD1	TRBV2	TRBJ2-1	-
TGTGCCAGCAGCCCCACCTCAGGGGAATGGGCCTACGAGCAGTACTTC	CASSPTSGEWAYEQYF	-	TRBV6-1	TRBJ2-7	-
TGTGCCAGCAGCTTCGACAGTAAGGAAAAACTGTTTTTT	CASSFDSKEKLFF	-	TRBV5-4	TRBJ1-4	few
TGTGCCAGCAGCTTAATCCCTCAAGAGACCCAGTACTTC	CASSLIPQETQYF	-	TRBV7-2	TRBJ2-5	many
TGTGCCAGCAGTTTCGGGGGGCTGACTGAAGCTTTCTTT	CASSFGGLTEAFF	-	TRBV12-3/TRBV12-4	TRBJ1-1	-
TGTGCCAGCAGCTTAGGGCCCGACCGGGAAGACGAGCAGTACTTC	CASSLGPDREDEQYF	-	TRBV7-9	TRBJ2-7	few
TGTGCCAGCAGCCTAGACGGAGGCCCCCTCTATCAGCCCCAGCATTTT	CASSLDGGPLYQPQHF	-	TRBV7-8	TRBJ1-5	few